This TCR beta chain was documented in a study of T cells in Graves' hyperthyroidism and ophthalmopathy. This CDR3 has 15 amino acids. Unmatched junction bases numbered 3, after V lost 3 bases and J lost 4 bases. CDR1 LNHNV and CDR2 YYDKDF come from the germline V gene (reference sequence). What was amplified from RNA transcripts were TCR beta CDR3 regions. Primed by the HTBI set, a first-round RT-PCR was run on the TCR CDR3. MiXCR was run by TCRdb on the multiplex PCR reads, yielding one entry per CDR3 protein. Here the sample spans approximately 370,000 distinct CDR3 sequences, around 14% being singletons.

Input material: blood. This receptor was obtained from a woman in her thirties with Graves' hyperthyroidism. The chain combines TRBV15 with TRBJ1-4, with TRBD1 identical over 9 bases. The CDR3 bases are TGTGCCACCAGCAGGTCGGGACAGGGTAATGAAAAACTGTTTTTT. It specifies CATSRSGQGNEKLFF.